This entry describes one TCR beta chain. Clinical history as reported by participants underpinned cohort assignment. This sample was taken from a study of blood T cell repertoires in COVID-19. Overall study context: Italy, Spain and the United States were the sources of the convalescent and acute COVID-19 samples. PBMCs, B-cell-depleted T cells, or T cells provided the cDNA or gDNA that made up the material.

Some clones are missing from TCRdb's copy, which holds only in-frame ones; the method was immunoSEQ multiplex PCR. The sample yields fewer than 200,000 clones, over 65% seen once. Material for sequencing was PBMCs or T cells enriched from blood (not recorded which). This TCR derives from a woman aged 45-65 years who had recovered from COVID-19.

This CDR3 reads CSVETGQGEVGYTF. The CDR3 nucleotides read TGCAGCGTTGAAACCGGACAGGGGGAGGTTGGCTACACCTTC. This sequence joins TRBV29-1 and TRBJ1-2, with TRBD1 identical over 10 bases. Germline V CDR1 and CDR2: SQVTM, ANQGSEA. The CDR3 spans 14 residues. V was pared by 2 bases and J by 7 bases, with 7 bases of the junction left unmatched.